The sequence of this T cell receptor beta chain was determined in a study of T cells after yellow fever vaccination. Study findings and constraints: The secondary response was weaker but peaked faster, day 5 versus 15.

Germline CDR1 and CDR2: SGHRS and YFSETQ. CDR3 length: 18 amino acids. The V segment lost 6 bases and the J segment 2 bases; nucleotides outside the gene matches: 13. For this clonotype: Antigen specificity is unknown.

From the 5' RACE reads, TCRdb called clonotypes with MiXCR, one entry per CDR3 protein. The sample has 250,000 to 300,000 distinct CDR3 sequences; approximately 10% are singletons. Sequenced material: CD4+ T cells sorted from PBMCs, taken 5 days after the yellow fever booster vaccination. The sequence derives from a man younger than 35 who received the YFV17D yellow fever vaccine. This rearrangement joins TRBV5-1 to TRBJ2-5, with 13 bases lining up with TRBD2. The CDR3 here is CASTPGTSGVVVQETQYF. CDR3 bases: TGCGCCAGCACTCCAGGGACTAGCGGGGTTGTCGTGCAAGAGACCCAGTACTTC.